A single sample is the source of the 2 T cell receptor beta chains below, sequenced in a study of T cells in Graves' hyperthyroidism and ophthalmopathy (dated by TCRdb to between 2017 and 2020). The library was produced with multiplex PCR. Sequencing instrument: Illumina HiSeq 2000. Amplification of TCR beta CDR3 regions was carried out from RNA transcripts. For the first round of RT-PCR on the TCR CDR3, the HTBI primer set was used together with the Qiagen OneStep RT-PCR kit. TCRdb reworked the public reads: Q25 trimming with fastp, MiXCR clone assembly, productive beta chains retained. Rows with one shared CDR3 protein collapse into an entry with the most common genes and DNA. The table for this sample lists approximately 620,000 distinct CDR3 sequences; around 16% of them were counted only once. The ten most abundant clones make up roughly 3% of the sample. The sample taken for sequencing was blood. All receptors come from a woman aged 40 to 50 with Graves' ophthalmopathy.

This clonotype has at least ten counts. V gene TRBV7-9 combines with J gene TRBJ1-6; D may be TRBD1 (6 bases). This CDR3 is 14 amino acids long. The germline gives CDR1 SEHNR, CDR2 FQNEAQ (reference sequence). V dropped 5 bases and J dropped 7 bases, with 12 bases sitting between them. The CDR3 DNA sequence: TGTGCCAGCAGCCCGGACAGCCCCAATTCACCCCTCCACTTT. Its protein is CASSPDSPNSPLHF.

The V gene is TRBV3-1, the J gene TRBJ1-2; D is unclear. CDR1 is LGHDT and CDR2 is YNNKEL in the germline V gene (reference sequence). The CDR3 totals 14 residues. Trimming left V 3 bases short and J 8 bases short, with 16 bases between. The CDR3 DNA is TGTGCCAGCAGCCATCCCACCCTAGCTCGGGGCTACACCTTC. Protein sequence: CASSHPTLARGYTF.